This T cell receptor beta chain was sequenced for a study of cytomegalovirus exposure and HLA in healthy donors. Study-level results: HLA alleles were associated with 15,000 to 20,000 TCR beta sequences in a later analysis at 0.05 false discovery rate.

With regard to this clone: Its antigen is unknown. One end of the junction is discordant with germline, which a read error may explain.

The PCR ran on 60 Vbeta and 13 Jbeta primers. The repertoire was sequenced with immunoSEQ multiplex PCR; TCRdb's copy has only in-frame clones and lacks some. The sample holds 40,000 or so clones, 60% to 80% seen once. Germline V CDR1 and CDR2: MNHEY, SMNVEV (reference sequence). The CDR3 spans 13 residues. The source material was PBMCs. This sequence joins TRBV27 and TRBJ2-1; D uncertain. The source is a woman in her 30s in good health and CMV-seropositive. The CDR3 is CASSPNTWNERFF. The CDR3 region has the DNA TGTGCCAGCAGTCCTAACACCTGGAATGAGCGGTTCTTC.